This is a list of T cell receptor beta chains from one sample in a study of blood T cell repertoires in COVID-19. Here immunoSEQ multiplex PCR was the method, and the copy in TCRdb shows in-frame clones only, minus some. The sample has hundreds of thousands of clones, approximately 83% seen once. Material for sequencing was PBMCs or T cells enriched from blood (not recorded which). These receptors were taken from a woman aged 40-49 years who had been exposed to COVID-19. Both conserved end residues are part of each CDR3. A D gene is named only where the DNA matches it firmly. Size tells how often a clone was seen (once, few, many) or the class of an expanded clone, and some rows leave it out.

TRBJ1-1,TRBV3-1/TRBV3-2,-,-,TGTGCCAGCAGCCAAGATACGGGGAGGGTAGCTTTCTTT,CASSQDTGRVAFF
TRBJ2-1,TRBV12-5,TRBD2,-,TGTGCTAGTGAATCGAGCGGGGGGGCGAAGGGCAATGAGCAGTTCTTC,CASESSGGAKGNEQFF
TRBJ1-4,TRBV6-1,TRBD1,-,TGTGCCAGCAGTGCCCGGACAGGGGAGAATTATGAAAAACTGTTTTTT,CASSARTGENYEKLFF
TRBJ2-7,TRBV5-8,TRBD1,-,TGTGCCAGCAGCTTGCGAGGACAGGGGGTCAACGAGCAGTACTTC,CASSLRGQGVNEQYF
TRBJ2-1,TRBV28,TRBD2,-,TGTGCCAGCAGTTCGGCGGGGGGGCAAGGGGAAAATGAGCAGTTCTTC,CASSSAGGQGENEQFF
TRBJ1-2,TRBV6-4,TRBD1,-,TGTGCCAGCAGTGACGGACAGGGCGTGGGGAACTATGGCTACACCTTC,CASSDGQGVGNYGYTF
TRBJ2-3,TRBV7-9,TRBD2,many,TGTGCCAGCAGCTTAGGGCCGGCGGGGGGCCTATACACAGATACGCAGTATTTT,CASSLGPAGGLYTDTQYF
TRBJ2-7,TRBV5-8,TRBD1,-,TGTGCCAGCAGCTTCGCAGGGCCGGACAGGGGAGTCTACGAGCAGTACTTC,CASSFAGPDRGVYEQYF
TRBJ2-3,TRBV6-4,-,-,TGTGCCAGCAGTGACGGGGGGGGCGGAGATACGCAGTATTTT,CASSDGGGGDTQYF
TRBJ2-7,TRBV6-2/TRBV6-3,TRBD2,once,TGTGCCAGCAGTCCCCTCCAGCGGGGGGGCTACGAGCAGTACTTC,CASSPLQRGGYEQYF
TRBJ2-3,TRBV19,-,-,TGTGCCAGTAGCCGTGATACTCCCACCCAGGAAGATACGCAGTATTTT,CASSRDTPTQEDTQYF
TRBJ2-3,TRBV5-4,-,-,TGTGCCAGCAGCTTGGAGTTAGCCCCGAATACGCAGTATTTT,CASSLELAPNTQYF
TRBJ2-7,TRBV7-3,TRBD2,-,TGTGCCAGCAGCCCTGACCAGCGGGGAGAGCAGTACTTC,CASSPDQRGEQYF
TRBJ2-1,TRBV9,-,-,TGTGCCAGCAGCGCGCAGGGTTATGAGCAGTTCTTC,CASSAQGYEQFF
TRBJ1-1,TRBV4-1,TRBD1,-,TGCGCCAGCAGCCAAGACACAGGGGGGCCCAGCACTGAAGCTTTCTTT,CASSQDTGGPSTEAFF
TRBJ1-2,TRBV7-8,-,-,TGTGCCAGCAGCTCCGGGAGGGTTTATGGCTACACCTTC,CASSSGRVYGYTF
TRBJ2-2,TRBV4-1,TRBD1,-,TGCGCCAGCAGCCCGGACAGGGGGCGCCTCACCGGGGAGCTGTTTTTT,CASSPDRGRLTGELFF
TRBJ2-1,TRBV6-5,TRBD2,few,TGTGCCAGCAGTTACCGGGGACTAGAAAATGAGCAGTTCTTC,CASSYRGLENEQFF
TRBJ2-7,TRBV2,-,-,TGTGCCAGCAGTGCAGACGGGGCCTACGAGCAGTACTTC,CASSADGAYEQYF
TRBJ1-5,TRBV6-5,TRBD1,few,TGTGCCAGCTTTCAGACAGGGGTGAACAATCAGCCCCAGCATTTT,CASFQTGVNNQPQHF
TRBJ2-3,TRBV10-3,TRBD2,once,TGTGCCATCAGTGAACCTAGCGGGGGTTCCCGCACAGATACGCAGTATTTT,CAISEPSGGSRTDTQYF
TRBJ1-2,TRBV7-8,TRBD1,-,TGTGCCAGCAGCTTGGGACAGGGGTCCGGCTACACCTTC,CASSLGQGSGYTF
TRBJ1-2,TRBV3-1/TRBV3-2,TRBD1,-,TGTGCCAGCAGAAGACAGGGGGGGATCTATGGCTACACCTTC,CASRRQGGIYGYTF
TRBJ1-1,TRBV6-5,-,-,TGTGCCAGCACAATCACAGTGAACACTGAAGCTTTCTTT,CASTITVNTEAFF
TRBJ2-7,TRBV2,TRBD2,once,TGTGCCAGCAGAGGACTAGCGGGGGGCCGGGCCTACGAGCAGTACTTC,CASRGLAGGRAYEQYF
TRBJ1-4,TRBV3-1/TRBV3-2,-,-,TGTGCCAGCAGTCGTCGGGGGTCTAATGAAAAACTGTTTTTT,CASSRRGSNEKLFF
TRBJ2-7,TRBV23-1,TRBD1,-,TGCGCCAGCAGGAGACAGGGGAGCTCCTACGAGCAGTACTTC,CASRRQGSSYEQYF
TRBJ2-3,TRBV12-5,TRBD1,-,TGTGCTAGTGGACGGGGGACAGGGGGCCCGACAGATACGCAGTATTTT,CASGRGTGGPTDTQYF
TRBJ1-4,TRBV9,-,-,TGTGCCAGCAGCGTTGACGGGGAAAAACTGTTTTTT,CASSVDGEKLFF
TRBJ1-2,TRBV7-9,-,-,TGTGCCAGCAGCTTAGAGGAAGGCCGGGGCTATGGCTACACCTTC,CASSLEEGRGYGYTF
TRBJ2-1,TRBV7-2,-,-,TGTGCCAGCAGCGCCTGGGGGCAGTACAATGAGCAGTTCTTC,CASSAWGQYNEQFF
TRBJ1-2,TRBV7-6,TRBD1,-,TGTGCCAGCAGCTTACAGCTTCCGGGACAGGGGGCTGGTGGCTACACCTTC,CASSLQLPGQGAGGYTF
TRBJ1-4,TRBV5-1,-,-,TGCGCCAGCAGCCCGACAACAACTAATGAAAAACTGTTTTTT,CASSPTTTNEKLFF
TRBJ1-2,TRBV7-2,-,-,TGTGCCAGCAGCCCAGGGGCAGGCAGTTACTATGGCTACACCTTC,CASSPGAGSYYGYTF
TRBJ2-5,TRBV7-9,TRBD1,-,TGTGCCAGCAGCTTAGGTCAAACAGGGGTGACCCAGTACTTC,CASSLGQTGVTQYF
TRBJ1-2,TRBV14,-,once,TGTGCCAGCAGCCAAGAGACAGGAGTGGGGGGCTACACCTTC,CASSQETGVGGYTF
TRBJ2-5,TRBV5-1,-,-,TGCGCCAGCAGCCGGGGACAAAACCAAGAGACCCAGTACTTC,CASSRGQNQETQYF
TRBJ2-7,TRBV4-1,-,-,TGCGCCAGCAGCCAAGCCTCGCGGGGTGGACAATACGAGCAGTACTTC,CASSQASRGGQYEQYF
TRBJ1-1,TRBV5-1,-,-,TGCGCCAGCAGCTTGTGGGCGGGTTTGAACACTGAAGCTTTCTTT,CASSLWAGLNTEAFF
TRBJ1-1,TRBV7-9,-,-,TGTGCCAGCAAAGTCCTGGCTAACACTGAAGCTTTCTTT,CASKVLANTEAFF
TRBJ2-2,TRBV21-1,-,-,TGTGCCAGCAGCAAACGGGACAGAAACACCGGGGAGCTGTTTTTT,CASSKRDRNTGELFF
TRBJ1-6,TRBV30,-,-,TGTGCCTGGAGGCCCGGGGGGGGGCCCCTCCACTTT,CAWRPGGGPLHF
TRBJ2-1,TRBV4-1,-,-,TGCGCCAGCAGCCGAAGACTTGACAGGACCTCCTACAATGAGCAGTTCTTC,CASSRRLDRTSYNEQFF
TRBJ2-1,TRBV3-1/TRBV3-2,TRBD2,-,TGTGCCAGCAGTCGTAGCGGGGACACCTACAATGAGCAGTTCTTC,CASSRSGDTYNEQFF